The T cell receptor beta chain described here comes from a study of healthy donors' naive CD4 and CD8 T cells. Background on the study: TCR alpha primers covered all functional IMGT alpha gene variants.

The table lists this clonotype with a count of one. Per the germline V gene, CDR1 is SQVTM and CDR2 is ANQGSEA. The CDR3 is made up of 15 amino acids. V lost 3 bases and J lost 4, with 16 bases in between. Each TCR library used 450 to 600 ng of total RNA and a linear amplification protocol. MiXCR, applied by TCRdb to the reads, yields one record per CDR3 protein. The sample includes around 200,000 distinct CDR3 sequences, 65% to 80% of them seen just once. Sequenced: naive CD4+ and CD8+ T cells sorted from blood, pooled from several donors. The receptor's source is a pool of human donors in good health; the sample pools cells from several healthy donors. The chain uses TRBV29-1 and TRBJ1-3; the D gene is possibly TRBD1 (5 bases). Written as DNA, the CDR3 is TGCAGCGTTGAGACGTGGAAAGAGGGGGGAAACACCATATATTTT. Translating it yields CSVETWKEGGNTIYF.